Each of the 18 T cell receptor beta chains below was sequenced from the same sample in a study of blood T cell repertoires in COVID-19. The table came from immunoSEQ multiplex PCR; TCRdb's copy has only in-frame clones and leaves some out. This sample has approximately 190,000 clones, with 84% found just once. The sequencing input was peripheral blood. The receptors were sampled from a human donor in a cohort sampled during active COVID-19.

This chain connects TRBV15 to TRBJ1-5; 8 nucleotides align to TRBD1. The V segment lost 0 bases and the J segment 7 bases; nucleotides outside the gene matches: 11. This CDR3 contains 17 residues. Germline CDR1 and CDR2: LNHNV and YYDKDF (reference sequence). DNA of the CDR3: TGTGCCACCAGCAGAGAAACCACAGGGGGGATGTTGCAGCCCCAGCATTTT. The encoded protein is CATSRETTGGMLQPQHF.

The J gene is TRBJ2-3, the V gene TRBV7-9; the D gene is possibly TRBD1 (6 bases). Deletions cut 4 bases from V and 0 bases from J, with 14 bases between. CDR3 size: 16 residues. Germline CDR1 reads SEHNR; CDR2 reads FQNEAQ (reference sequence). DNA of the CDR3: TGTGCCAGCAGCTCCAGGGGATCCCCTAGCACAGATACGCAGTATTTT. It is translated as CASSSRGSPSTDTQYF.

V gene TRBV5-1 combines with J gene TRBJ2-1; a weak D match, TRBD2 (5 bases). The CDR3 sequence is 16 residues long. In germline, CDR1 is SGHRS, CDR2 YFSETQ. Trimming cost V 1 base and J 0 bases, with 11 bases left between them. The CDR3 loop is CASSLYEGSSYNEQFF. CDR3 sequence (DNA): TGCGCCAGCAGCTTGTACGAGGGTAGCTCCTACAATGAGCAGTTCTTC.

This clone was counted a few times. The chain uses TRBV18 and TRBJ1-2, with D perhaps matching TRBD1 (5 bases). The CDR3 length is 14 residues. Trimming stripped 3 bases from V and 6 bases from J, with 14 bases between. The germline V gene encodes CDR1 KGHSH and CDR2 LQKENI. The CDR3 sequence is CASSPARDGNGYTF. CDR3 nucleotide sequence: TGTGCCAGCTCACCTGCCAGGGATGGCAATGGCTACACCTTC.

The genes are TRBV28 and TRBJ2-2, with 7 bases that match TRBD1. The J segment lost 6 bases and the V segment lost 10 bases, leaving 2 bases of the junction unmatched. The CDR3 loop spans 11 amino acids. Looked up from germline, CDR1 is MDHEN and CDR2 is SYDVKM. CDR3 bases: TGTGCCACACAGGGGCCCGGGGAGCTGTTTTTT. Its protein is CATQGPGELFF.

The chain links TRBV7-6 to TRBJ1-1, with a tentative D call TRBD1 (6 bases). CDR3 length: 15 residues. Trimming cost V 5 bases and J 1 base, with 14 bases left between them. Germline assignment: CDR1 SGHVS and CDR2 FNYEAQ. The CDR3 protein is CASSPRGGGNTEAFF. The CDR3 nucleotides read TGTGCCAGCAGCCCAAGGGGGGGCGGGAACACTGAAGCTTTCTTT.

This clone was seen once. The V call is TRBV2, the J call TRBJ1-4; TRBD1 might be the D (6 bases). Trimming took 4 bases from V and 6 from J, leaving 12 bases between them. The CDR3 extends over 14 amino acids. The germline V gene encodes CDR1 SNHLY and CDR2 FYNNEI. In DNA form, the CDR3 reads TGTGCCAGCAGTGCCAGGGGTTGGTATGAAAAACTGTTTTTT. This codes for CASSARGWYEKLFF.

The CDR3 loop is CASSYFDSLNSPLHF. The CDR3 DNA sequence: TGTGCCAGCAGTTACTTTGACAGCCTTAATTCACCCCTCCACTTT. The chain recombines TRBV6-5 with TRBJ1-6, with TRBD1 as a possible D gene (5 bases). The CDR3 length is 15 residues. V lost 1 base, J lost 6 bases, and 10 bases lay in between. Germline values: CDR1 MNHEY, CDR2 SVGAGI.

J is TRBJ2-5 and V is TRBV29-1, with 8 bases identical to TRBD2. The junction had 6 bases not matched to a gene; V was cut back by 5 bases and J by 4 bases. Germline loops: CDR1 SQVTM, CDR2 ANQGSEA. This CDR3 contains 13 residues. The CDR3 DNA reads as TGCAGCGTTAATCCCCGGGGGGGAGAGACCCAGTACTTC. This gives the protein CSVNPRGGETQYF.

Worth noting for this clone: Sequence at one end of the junction differs from germline and may be a read error. The genes are TRBV6-6 and TRBJ1-2, with D tentatively TRBD1 (6 bases). This CDR3 contains 12 residues. In germline, CDR1 is MNHNY, CDR2 SVGAGI (reference sequence). The CDR3 DNA reads as TGTGCCAGCAGCCGCAACCCTACAGGGTACGGCTTC. Amino acid sequence: CASSRNPTGYGF.

This chain uses TRBV29-1 with TRBJ1-2; TRBD1 agrees at 7 bases. The length of the CDR3 is 14 residues. V lost 1 base to trimming and J lost 2 bases; unmatched junction nucleotides: 4. Germline CDR1 SQVTM, CDR2 ANQGSEA. The CDR3 sequence is CSVEGRQGNYGYTF. The CDR3 nucleotides read TGCAGCGTTGAAGGAAGACAGGGAAACTATGGCTACACCTTC.

This clone was recorded a few times. The chain is built from TRBV6-6 and TRBJ2-7; TRBD1 is a possible D gene (5 bases). The V gene's germline CDR1 is MNHNY and CDR2 SVGAGI (reference sequence). Trimming removed 2 bases from V and 3 bases from J, with 8 bases in between. CDR3 length: 13 residues. The CDR3 here is CASSYETDYEQYV. CDR3 coding DNA: TGTGCCAGCAGTTACGAGACAGACTACGAGCAGTACGTC.

V usage is TRBV19 and J usage is TRBJ2-5; perhaps TRBD1 as D (6 bases). Germline V gene sequence: CDR1 LNHDA, CDR2 SQIVND (reference sequence). V was shortened by 5 bases and J by 5 bases, with 15 bases between the two germline ends. The CDR3 extends over 14 amino acids. Here the CDR3 reads CASSPYRRGETQYF. The DNA for the CDR3 is TGTGCCAGTAGTCCCTATCGAAGGGGGGAGACCCAGTACTTC.

V and J are TRBV28 and TRBJ2-5; 7 nucleotides align to TRBD2. This CDR3 spans 14 amino acids. J gave up 5 bases and V 4 bases, and 7 bases lay outside the gene matches. Germline V CDR1 and CDR2: MDHEN, SYDVKM. In nucleotides, the CDR3 is TGTGCCAGCAGTTATGGGGGAGGGATTGAGACCCAGTACTTC. This gives the protein CASSYGGGIETQYF.

The chain uses TRBV6-9 and TRBJ2-7, with a tentative D call TRBD2 (5 bases). Trimming cost V 10 bases and J 3 bases, with 19 bases left between them. This CDR3 contains 14 residues. Germline V gene sequence: CDR1 MNHGY, CDR2 SVAAGI. CDR3 sequence (DNA): TGTGCCACGGGAAAAAGGGTTTTATGCTACGAGCAGTACTTC. This codes for CATGKRVLCYEQYF.

The chain couples TRBV5-6 to TRBJ2-3; TRBD2 is a possible D gene (5 bases). The V gene's germline CDR1 is SGHDT and CDR2 YYEEEE. The CDR3 consists of 17 residues. V was trimmed by 1 base and J by 4 bases, leaving 19 bases between them. The CDR3 DNA is TGTGCCAGCAGCTTGAAGTTTGACCCGGAGGTGGCAGATACGCAGTATTTT. Translating it yields CASSLKFDPEVADTQYF. Combining the CDR3 with reference TRBV5-6 and TRBJ2-3 gives the whole variable domain DAGVTQSPTHLIKTRGQQVTLRCSPKSGHDTVSWYQQALGQGPQFIFQYYEEEERQRGNFPDRFSGHQFPNYSSELNVNALLLGDSALYLCASSLKFDPEVADTQYFGPGTRLTVL.

The J gene is TRBJ1-3, the V gene TRBV9; D possibly corresponds to TRBD1 (6 bases). Per the germline V gene, CDR1 is SGDLS and CDR2 is YYNGEE. V was pared by 3 bases and J by 0 bases, with 13 bases between. The CDR3 is made up of 16 amino acids. The CDR3 bases are TGTGCCAGCAGCGAGACCGGGACAAACTCTGGAAACACCATATATTTT. Its protein product is CASSETGTNSGNTIYF.

The chain uses TRBV10-1 and TRBJ2-3; 7 nucleotides line up with TRBD1. J lost 7 bases, V lost 3 bases, and 13 bases had no gene match. CDR1 WNHNN and CDR2 SYGVQD come from the germline V gene (reference sequence). The CDR3 has 16 amino acids. The CDR3, as DNA: TGCGCCAGCAGTGATAGCGAGGGGGCGATTATCCATACGCAGTATTTT. Translated: CASSDSEGAIIHTQYF.